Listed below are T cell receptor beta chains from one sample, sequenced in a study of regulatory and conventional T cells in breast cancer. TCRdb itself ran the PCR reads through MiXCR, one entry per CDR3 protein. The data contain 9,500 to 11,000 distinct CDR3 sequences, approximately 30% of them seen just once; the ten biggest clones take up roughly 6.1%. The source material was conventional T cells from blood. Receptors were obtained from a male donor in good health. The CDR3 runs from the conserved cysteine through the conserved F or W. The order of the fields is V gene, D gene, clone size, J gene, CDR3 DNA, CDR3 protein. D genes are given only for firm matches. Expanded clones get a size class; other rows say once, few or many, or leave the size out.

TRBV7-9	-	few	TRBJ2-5	TGTGCCAGCAGTTCCAGATCCGGGGGGCGGCAAGAGACCCAGTACTTC	CASSSRSGGRQETQYF
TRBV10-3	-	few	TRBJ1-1	TGTGCCATCAGTGAGGCAGGAAACACTGAAGCTTTCTTT	CAISEAGNTEAFF
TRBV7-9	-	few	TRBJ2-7	TGTGCCAGCAGCTCCCGAGCGACCTACGAGCAGTACTTC	CASSSRATYEQYF
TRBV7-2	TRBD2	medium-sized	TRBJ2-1	TGTGCCAGCAGCAAACTAGCGGGTCCCTACAATGAGCAGTTCTTC	CASSKLAGPYNEQFF
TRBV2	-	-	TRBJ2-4	TGTGCCAGCAGGGACGAAAACATTCAGTACTTC	CASRDENIQYF
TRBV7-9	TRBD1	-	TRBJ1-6	TGTGCCAGCAGCTCCCTACCGGGACAGGGATCCTCACCCCTCCACTTT	CASSSLPGQGSSPLHF
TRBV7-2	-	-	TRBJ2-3	TGTGCCAGCAGCTTAGAATCCACAGATACGCAGTATTTT	CASSLESTDTQYF
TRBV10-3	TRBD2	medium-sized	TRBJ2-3	TGTGCCATCAGTGCCACGAGAAGGAGCGGGGGGCAAGATACGCAGTATTTT	CAISATRRSGGQDTQYF
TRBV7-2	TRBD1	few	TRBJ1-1	TGTGCCAGCAGCCCCGGACAGGGAGGGAACACTGAAGCTTTCTTT	CASSPGQGGNTEAFF
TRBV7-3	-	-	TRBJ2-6	TGTGCCAGCAGGCTAAGCTCTGGGGCCAACGTCCTGACTTTC	CASRLSSGANVLTF
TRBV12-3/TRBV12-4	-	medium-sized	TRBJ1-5	TGTGCCAGCAGTTTGGGAGGAGGCAATCAGCCCCAGCATTTT	CASSLGGGNQPQHF
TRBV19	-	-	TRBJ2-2	TGTGCCACCAGGACAGACCCGAACACCGGGGAGCTGTTTTTT	CATRTDPNTGELFF
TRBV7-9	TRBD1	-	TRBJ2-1	TGTGCCAGCAGCTTAGTGAAAGGACAGGTCAATGAGCAGTTCTTC	CASSLVKGQVNEQFF
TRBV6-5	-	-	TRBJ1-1	TGTGCCAGCAGTTACTCCTCTCGGAGTTTCAACACTGAAGCTTTCTTT	CASSYSSRSFNTEAFF
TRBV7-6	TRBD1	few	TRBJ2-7	TGTGCCAGCAGCTTCTCCGGAAGGACAGGGTTGGACGAGCAGTACTTC	CASSFSGRTGLDEQYF
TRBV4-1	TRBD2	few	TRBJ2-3	TGCGCCAGCAGCCAAGGTGGGACTAAAACAGATACGCAGTATTTT	CASSQGGTKTDTQYF
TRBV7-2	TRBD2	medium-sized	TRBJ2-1	TGTGCCAGCAGCTTAGCTAGCGGGGTCAATGAGCAGTTCTTC	CASSLASGVNEQFF
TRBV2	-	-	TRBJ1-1	TGTGCCAGCAGTGAAAGGGTCGGGAACACTGAAGCTTTCTTT	CASSERVGNTEAFF
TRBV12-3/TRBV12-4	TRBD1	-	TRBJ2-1	TGTGCCAGCAGCCGAAGACAGGGGGCCGATGAGCAGTTCTTC	CASSRRQGADEQFF
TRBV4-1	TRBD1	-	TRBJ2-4	TGCGCCAGCATGACAGGGCTCGGATCCAAAAACATTCAGTACTTC	CASMTGLGSKNIQYF
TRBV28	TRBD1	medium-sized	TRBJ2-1	TGTGCCAGCAGTCCTCCGTCCGGGACAGGGGGTTCCAATGAGCAGTTCTTC	CASSPPSGTGGSNEQFF
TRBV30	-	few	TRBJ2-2	TGTGCCTGGACTAGGGGGGCGGCCGGGGAGCTGTTTTTT	CAWTRGAAGELFF
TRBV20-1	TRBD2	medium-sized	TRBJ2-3	TGCAGTGCTAGACAGACTAGCGGAGGCACAGATACGCAGTATTTT	CSARQTSGGTDTQYF
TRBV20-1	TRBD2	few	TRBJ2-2	TGCAGTGCTAGAGGAGGTAGCGGGGGAACGTACACCGGGGAGCTGTTTTTT	CSARGGSGGTYTGELFF
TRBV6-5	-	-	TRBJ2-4	TGTGCCAGCAGTTCCCTCCGGGATTTCTTAGCCAAAAACATTCAGTACTTC	CASSSLRDFLAKNIQYF
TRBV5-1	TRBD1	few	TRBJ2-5	TGCGCCAGCAGCTGGGGGACAGGGACAGCCCAAGAGACCCAGTACTTC	CASSWGTGTAQETQYF
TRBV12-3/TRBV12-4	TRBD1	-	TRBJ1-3	TGTGCCAGCAGTTTCGACAGGGTCTATGGAAACACCATATATTTT	CASSFDRVYGNTIYF
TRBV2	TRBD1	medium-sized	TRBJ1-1	TGTGCCAGCAGTGCAGGACAGGGGGCAGTTATAGCTTTCTTT	CASSAGQGAVIAFF
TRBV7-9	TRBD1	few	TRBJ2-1	TGTGCCAGCAGCCCCAGGGACAGGTCCTACAATGAGCAGTTCTTC	CASSPRDRSYNEQFF